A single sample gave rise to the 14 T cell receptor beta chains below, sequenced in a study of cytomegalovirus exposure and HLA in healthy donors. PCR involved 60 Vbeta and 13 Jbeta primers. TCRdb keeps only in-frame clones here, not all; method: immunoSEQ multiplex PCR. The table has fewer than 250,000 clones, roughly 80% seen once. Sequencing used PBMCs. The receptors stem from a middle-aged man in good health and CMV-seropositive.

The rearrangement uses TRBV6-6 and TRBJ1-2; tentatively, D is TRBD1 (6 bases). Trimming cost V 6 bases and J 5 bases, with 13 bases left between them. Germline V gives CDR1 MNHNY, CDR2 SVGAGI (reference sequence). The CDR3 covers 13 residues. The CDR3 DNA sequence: TGTGCCAGCAGCAGACAGGAGCTTTATGGCTACACCTTC. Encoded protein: CASSRQELYGYTF.

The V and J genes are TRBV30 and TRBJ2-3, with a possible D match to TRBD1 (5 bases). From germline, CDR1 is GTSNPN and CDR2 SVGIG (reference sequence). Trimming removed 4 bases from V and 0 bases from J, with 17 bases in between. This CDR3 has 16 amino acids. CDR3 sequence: CAWMGPPEASTDTQYF. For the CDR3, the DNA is TGTGCCTGGATGGGGCCCCCCGAGGCTAGCACAGATACGCAGTATTTT.

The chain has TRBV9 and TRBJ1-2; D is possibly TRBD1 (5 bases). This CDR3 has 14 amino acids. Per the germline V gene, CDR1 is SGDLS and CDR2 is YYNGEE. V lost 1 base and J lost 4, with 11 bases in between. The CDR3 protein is CASSVRGESYGYTF. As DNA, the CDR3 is TGTGCCAGCAGCGTACGGGGGGAGAGCTATGGCTACACCTTC.

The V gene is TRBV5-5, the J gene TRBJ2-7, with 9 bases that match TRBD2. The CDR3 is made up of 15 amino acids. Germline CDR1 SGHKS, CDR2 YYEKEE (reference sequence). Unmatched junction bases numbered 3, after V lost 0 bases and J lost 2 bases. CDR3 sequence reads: CASSLAPSGTYEQYV. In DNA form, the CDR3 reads TGTGCCAGCAGCTTGGCCCCTAGCGGGACCTACGAGCAGTACGTC.

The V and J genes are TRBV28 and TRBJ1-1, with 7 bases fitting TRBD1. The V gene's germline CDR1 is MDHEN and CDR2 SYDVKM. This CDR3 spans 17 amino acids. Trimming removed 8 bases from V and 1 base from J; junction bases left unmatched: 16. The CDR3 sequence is CASRNSVHRGENTEAFF. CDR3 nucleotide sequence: TGTGCCAGCCGTAATTCCGTACACAGGGGCGAGAACACTGAAGCTTTCTTT.

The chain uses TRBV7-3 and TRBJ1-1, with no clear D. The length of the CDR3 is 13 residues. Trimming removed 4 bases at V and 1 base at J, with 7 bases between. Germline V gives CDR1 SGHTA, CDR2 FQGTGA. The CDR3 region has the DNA TGTGCCAGCAGCTGGCAGGAGAACACTGAAGCTTTCTTT. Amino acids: CASSWQENTEAFF.

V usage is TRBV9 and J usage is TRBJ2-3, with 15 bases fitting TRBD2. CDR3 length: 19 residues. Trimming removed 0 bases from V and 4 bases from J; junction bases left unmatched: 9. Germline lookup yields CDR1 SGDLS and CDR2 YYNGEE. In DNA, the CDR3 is TGTGCCAGCAGCGTAGTTATAGGACTAGCGGGAGGGTTGGCAGATACGCAGTATTTT. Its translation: CASSVVIGLAGGLADTQYF.

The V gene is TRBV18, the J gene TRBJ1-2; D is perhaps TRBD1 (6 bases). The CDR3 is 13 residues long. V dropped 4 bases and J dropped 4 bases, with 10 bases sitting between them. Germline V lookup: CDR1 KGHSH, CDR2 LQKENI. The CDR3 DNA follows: TGTGCCAGCTCACGGGGGCAGTTCTATGGCTACACCTTC. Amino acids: CASSRGQFYGYTF.

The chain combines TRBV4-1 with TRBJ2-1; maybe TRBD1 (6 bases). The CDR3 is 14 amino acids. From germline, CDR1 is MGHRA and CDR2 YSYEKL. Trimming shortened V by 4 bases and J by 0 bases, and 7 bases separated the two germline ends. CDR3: CASSLTGSYNEQFF. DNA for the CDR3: TGCGCCAGCAGCCTGACAGGCTCCTACAATGAGCAGTTCTTC.

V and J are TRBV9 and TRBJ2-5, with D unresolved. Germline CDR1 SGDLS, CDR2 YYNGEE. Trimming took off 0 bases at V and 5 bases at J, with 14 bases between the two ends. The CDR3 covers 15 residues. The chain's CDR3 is CASSVDRGDGETQYF. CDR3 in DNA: TGTGCCAGCAGCGTAGATCGAGGAGATGGGGAGACCCAGTACTTC.

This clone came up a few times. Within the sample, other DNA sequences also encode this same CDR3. CDR3 nucleotides: TGTGCCAGCAGTTACGGCGCGAGGGAGACCCAGTACTTC. This translates into CASSYGARETQYF. The chain has TRBV6-5 and TRBJ2-5; no firm D call. V was cut by 2 bases and J by 5 bases, with 9 bases left in between. From germline, CDR1 is MNHEY and CDR2 SVGAGI. CDR3 length equals 13 residues.

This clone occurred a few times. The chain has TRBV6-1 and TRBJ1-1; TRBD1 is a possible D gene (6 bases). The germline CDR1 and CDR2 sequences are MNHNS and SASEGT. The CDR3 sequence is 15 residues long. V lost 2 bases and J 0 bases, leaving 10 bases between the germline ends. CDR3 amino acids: CASSEIGQMNTEAFF. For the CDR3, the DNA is TGTGCCAGCAGTGAAATTGGACAGATGAACACTGAAGCTTTCTTT.

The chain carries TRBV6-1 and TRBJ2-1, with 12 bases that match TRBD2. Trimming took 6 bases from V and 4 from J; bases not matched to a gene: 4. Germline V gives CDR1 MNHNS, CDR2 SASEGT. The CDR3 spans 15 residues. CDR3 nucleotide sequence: TGTGCCAGCAGGTCCGGACTAGCGGGATACAATGAGCAGTTCTTC. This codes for CASRSGLAGYNEQFF.

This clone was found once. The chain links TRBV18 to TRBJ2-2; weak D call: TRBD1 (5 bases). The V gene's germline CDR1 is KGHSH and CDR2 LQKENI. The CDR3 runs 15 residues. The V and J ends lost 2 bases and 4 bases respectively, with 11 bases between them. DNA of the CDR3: TGTGCCAGCTCACCATACGACAGTCCCACCGGGGAGCTGTTTTTT. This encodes CASSPYDSPTGELFF.